This is a list of T cell receptor beta chains from one sample in a study of regulatory T cells in long-lasting Graves disease. Via MiXCR, TCRdb re-called the multiplex PCR reads, giving one row per CDR3 protein. Among some 470,000 distinct CDR3 sequences listed, about 22% were seen once. The sample in question was peripheral blood mononuclear cells (PBMCs), obtained when the disease was refractory, from a patient treated with antithyroid drugs. The receptors shown here come from a female donor with Graves disease. CDR3s include the opening cysteine and the closing phenylalanine or tryptophan. A D gene is named only where the DNA matches it firmly. Size is stated for part of the rows, as once, few or many counts, or as a class when the clone is expanded.

.,TRBJ2-3,TRBV2,.,TGTGCCAGCAGGCGGGGCCCAGGGCCAGCTAGCACAGATACGCAGTATTTT,CASRRGPGPASTDTQYF
many,TRBJ2-4,TRBV28,.,TGTGCCAGCAGTTTTGTGGTAGCCAAAAACATTCAGTACTTC,CASSFVVAKNIQYF
many,TRBJ2-7,TRBV28,.,TGTGCCAGCAGGGGAGCGGATCTCAGCTCCTACGAGCAGTACTTC,CASRGADLSSYEQYF
.,TRBJ1-5,TRBV20-1,.,TGCAGTGCTAGACAGGGAAAAAATCAGCCCCAGCATTTT,CSARQGKNQPQHF
many,TRBJ1-1,TRBV27,.,TGTGCCAGCAGTTCCCCGGGGGGGCTGGTCACTGAAGCTTTCTTT,CASSSPGGLVTEAFF
few,TRBJ1-6,TRBV10-3,.,TGTGCCATCGGCAGGGCAATGGGGTCACCCCTCCACTTT,CAIGRAMGSPLHF
.,TRBJ2-3,TRBV19,TRBD1,TGTGCCAGTAGTAATCAGGGGGCCACAGGAGGAGATACGCAGTATTTT,CASSNQGATGGDTQYF
few,TRBJ2-7,TRBV7-2,TRBD1,TGTGCCAGCAGCCGAACCGGGACAGGGACGGACGAGCAGTACTTC,CASSRTGTGTDEQYF
.,TRBJ2-1,TRBV12-3/TRBV12-4,.,TGTGCCAGCAGTTTAAAGAGGTCAGGTTACAATGAGCAGTTCTTC,CASSLKRSGYNEQFF
many,TRBJ2-5,TRBV12-3/TRBV12-4,.,TGTGCCAGCAGTTCCCTTCGGGTGAAAGAGACCCAGTACTTC,CASSSLRVKETQYF
many,TRBJ1-1,TRBV10-3,TRBD1,TGTGCCAGTACCGGGACAGGGAGTACTGAAGCTTTCTTT,CASTGTGSTEAFF
.,TRBJ1-1,TRBV29-1,TRBD1,TGCGCGGGACAGGGGGCTTGGAACACTGAAGCTTTCTTT,CAGQGAWNTEAFF
.,TRBJ2-2,TRBV28,TRBD2,TGTGCCAGTATAGAGCGGGGGGGGAACACCGGGGAGCTGTTTTTT,CASIERGGNTGELFF
many,TRBJ2-7,TRBV28,TRBD1,TGTGCCAGCAGTCCCACAGGGGGCGCATGGGAGCAGTACTTC,CASSPTGGAWEQYF
few,TRBJ1-1,TRBV30,.,TGTGCCGAACGAGGGCAGATGAACACTGAAGCTTTCTTT,CAERGQMNTEAFF
many,TRBJ2-5,TRBV9,.,TGTGCCAGCAGCGTAGCAGGGACACTCCAAGAGACCCAGTACTTC,CASSVAGTLQETQYF
few,TRBJ2-5,TRBV2,.,TGTGCCAGCAGTGATTTAGGGGCTTCCCAAGAGACCCAGTACTTC,CASSDLGASQETQYF
many,TRBJ2-2,TRBV7-2,.,TGTGCCAGCAAGGGTGCGGCCACCGGGGAGCTGTTTTTT,CASKGAATGELFF
many,TRBJ1-2,TRBV2,TRBD1,TGTGCCAGCAGTGAGACAGGGACACTCAACTATGGCTACACCTTC,CASSETGTLNYGYTF
.,TRBJ1-3,TRBV20-1,.,TGCAGTGCTAGGCCGACAGCTGGAAACACCATATATTTT,CSARPTAGNTIYF
.,TRBJ2-3,TRBV27,TRBD2,TGTGCCAGCCGTATAGCGGGAGGTGGCACAGATACGCAGTATTTT,CASRIAGGGTDTQYF
.,TRBJ2-7,TRBV5-5,.,TGTGCCAGCAGCCAGGAGGGGGACAAGATCTTTACCGAGCAGTACTTC,CASSQEGDKIFTEQYF
.,TRBJ2-5,TRBV12-5,.,TGTACTAGTGGTCCTACCCCCCGGGGGCGTAGGGGAGAGACCCAGTACTTC,CTSGPTPRGRRGETQYF
few,TRBJ2-7,TRBV29-1,.,TGCAGCGTTGGGACCGGTTCATACTACGAGCAGTACTTC,CSVGTGSYYEQYF
many,TRBJ1-2,TRBV28,.,TGTGCCAGCAGTTTCATCACCAGGGTTTATGGCTACACCTTC,CASSFITRVYGYTF
many,TRBJ1-2,TRBV20-1,.,TGCAGTGCTAGCGACGGGCGGTATGGCTACACCTTC,CSASDGRYGYTF
.,TRBJ2-7,TRBV6-1,TRBD2,TGTGCCAGCAGCGGCGCGACTAGCGGGAGGGCTGGGCAGTACTTC,CASSGATSGRAGQYF
few,TRBJ2-7,TRBV7-9,.,TGTGCCAGCAGCTTAGACAGGGTAATCCACGAGCAGTACTTC,CASSLDRVIHEQYF
few,TRBJ2-3,TRBV11-2,.,TGTGCCAGCAGCTTAGATCTTTGGAGGGACCCCAGCACAGATACGCAGTATTTT,CASSLDLWRDPSTDTQYF
.,TRBJ2-5,TRBV5-1,.,TGCGCCAGCAGCTTGGGGTCATATCAAGAGACCCAGTACTTC,CASSLGSYQETQYF
.,TRBJ1-2,TRBV2,.,TGTGCCAGCTCGAGGGCAGGGGAGTTGAGCTACACCTTC,CASSRAGELSYTF
.,TRBJ2-5,TRBV28,.,TGTGCCAGCAGTTTTCCCCGGGGCCTCCGGGAGACCCAGTACTTC,CASSFPRGLRETQYF
.,TRBJ2-1,TRBV28,TRBD1,TGTGCCAGCAGTCCTTTTCGTCAGGGACAGGGACGGTCGCAGTTCTTC,CASSPFRQGQGRSQFF
.,TRBJ1-1,TRBV6-6,.,TGTGCCAGCAGTTACTCGATGGTGACTAGCGCTGAAGCTTTCTTT,CASSYSMVTSAEAFF
many,TRBJ1-6,TRBV12-3/TRBV12-4,.,TGTGCCAGCAGTTTAGATTTGAATTCACCCCTCCACTTT,CASSLDLNSPLHF
.,TRBJ1-2,TRBV4-1,.,TGCGCCAGCAGCCCTATGTCCAAGGAGTATGGCTACACCTTC,CASSPMSKEYGYTF
many,TRBJ1-2,TRBV7-2,.,TGTGCCAGCAGCCCAGGCAGCGGGCGGGAGAGATACACCTTC,CASSPGSGRERYTF
.,TRBJ1-4,TRBV29-1,.,TGCAGCGTTCGCAGGGGATCAGAGGAAAAACTGTTTTTT,CSVRRGSEEKLFF
many,TRBJ2-4,TRBV6-2/TRBV6-3,.,TGTGCCAGCAGAGGCAAGGAGGGTGGCAAAAACATTCAGTACTTC,CASRGKEGGKNIQYF
many,TRBJ2-7,TRBV20-1,TRBD2,TGCAGTGCTAGGACTAGCGGGGGGGTGTACGAGCAGTACTTC,CSARTSGGVYEQYF
.,TRBJ2-6,TRBV6-2/TRBV6-3,TRBD1,TGTGCCAGCAGTCGCCGGGACAGGGTCGGGGCCAACGTCCTGACTTTC,CASSRRDRVGANVLTF
many,TRBJ1-2,TRBV24-1,.,TGTGCCACCAGCCGGACAGTCACGACGGGCTACACCTTC,CATSRTVTTGYTF
few,TRBJ2-7,TRBV19,.,TGTGCCAGTAGTAAGGACTACCCTCCCTACGAGCAGTACTTC,CASSKDYPPYEQYF
.,TRBJ2-7,TRBV20-1,TRBD2,TGCAGTGCTAGAGATTGGAGGAGAAGGGCGGGAGACCACGAGCAGTACTTC,CSARDWRRRAGDHEQYF
once,TRBJ2-3,TRBV7-2,TRBD2,TGTGCCAGCAGGGGACTAGCGGGAGGGAGGGGCATGATAGCGCAGTATTTT,CASRGLAGGRGMIAQYF
few,TRBJ2-2,TRBV19,TRBD2,TGTGCCAGTAGTATAGATCGGCTTAGCGGGAGGGCCTCGACCGGGGAGCTGTTTTTT,CASSIDRLSGRASTGELFF
many,TRBJ2-7,TRBV28,.,TGTGCCAGCAGTATCTCACCGGACTGGAGCTCCTACGAGCAGTACTTC,CASSISPDWSSYEQYF
many,TRBJ1-6,TRBV10-3,.,TGTGCCATCAGTGAGTCAAGCCGGTCCTATAATTCACCCCTCCACTTT,CAISESSRSYNSPLHF
many,TRBJ1-2,TRBV6-1,.,TGTGCCAGCAGTGAGAGCCTCCCTCATGGCTACACCTTC,CASSESLPHGYTF
many,TRBJ1-2,TRBV27,.,TGTGCCAGCAGCCCCCGAAGGGAAGCTAACTATGGCTACACCTTC,CASSPRREANYGYTF
few,TRBJ2-5,TRBV3-1,TRBD2,TGTGCCAGCTCCCCAGCGGGAGGGTCTGTCGAGACCCAGTACTTC,CASSPAGGSVETQYF
.,TRBJ1-1,TRBV7-9,.,TGTGCCGGGGGGGCGCGCACTGAAGCTTTCTTT,CAGGARTEAFF
many,TRBJ2-5,TRBV25-1,.,TGTGCCAGCAGTGAATTGGGGGTTAAACAAGAGACCCAGTACTTC,CASSELGVKQETQYF